These T cell receptor beta chains were read from a single sample in a study of shared clonotypes between healthy human individuals. Profiled with immunoSEQ multiplex PCR; TCRdb holds only in-frame clones, not every one. This table has some 470,000 clones, 75% to 85% appearing once. What was sequenced was PBMCs. The receptors were sampled from a woman aged 35 to 49 in good health. Some clones in this sample may be carry-over from other donors' samples. Both conserved end residues are part of each CDR3. A D gene is named only where the DNA matches it firmly. Only part of the rows carry a size: once, few, many, or a class if the clone is expanded.

j_gene: TRBJ1-4; v_gene: TRBV18; d_gene: NA; abundance: NA; CDR3nt: TGTGCCAGCTCACCAGCGGGACGGAATGAAAAACTGTTTTTT; CDR3aa: CASSPAGRNEKLFF
j_gene: TRBJ2-1; v_gene: TRBV5-1; d_gene: TRBD1; abundance: NA; CDR3nt: TGCGCCAGCAGGCCGCCGGGACAGGGAATAGGCAATGAGCAGTTCTTC; CDR3aa: CASRPPGQGIGNEQFF
j_gene: TRBJ2-7; v_gene: TRBV5-1; d_gene: NA; abundance: NA; CDR3nt: TGCGCCAGCAGCTTCGCCCTCTCCTACGAGCAGTACTTC; CDR3aa: CASSFALSYEQYF
j_gene: TRBJ2-5; v_gene: TRBV9; d_gene: NA; abundance: NA; CDR3nt: TGTGCCAGCAGTAGAGGACAAGAGACCCAGTACTTC; CDR3aa: CASSRGQETQYF
j_gene: TRBJ1-3; v_gene: TRBV30; d_gene: NA; abundance: once; CDR3nt: TGTGCCTGGAGTCCCGGGACTGGAAACACCATATATTTT; CDR3aa: CAWSPGTGNTIYF
j_gene: TRBJ2-6; v_gene: TRBV28; d_gene: TRBD1; abundance: NA; CDR3nt: TGTGCCAGCAGCCCACGGACAGGCTACTCTGGGGCCAACGTCCTGACTTTC; CDR3aa: CASSPRTGYSGANVLTF
j_gene: TRBJ2-7; v_gene: TRBV11-3; d_gene: NA; abundance: NA; CDR3nt: TGTGCCAGCAGCTTCACAGCAAGCTCCGAGCAGTACTTC; CDR3aa: CASSFTASSEQYF
j_gene: TRBJ2-1; v_gene: TRBV4-1; d_gene: NA; abundance: NA; CDR3nt: TGCGCCAGCAGCCAAGACGGTGCAGTGTACAATGAGCAGTTCTTC; CDR3aa: CASSQDGAVYNEQFF
j_gene: TRBJ2-7; v_gene: TRBV7-3; d_gene: TRBD2; abundance: NA; CDR3nt: TGTGCCAGCAGCGCAGGACTAGCGGGTGCTTACGAGCAGTACTTC; CDR3aa: CASSAGLAGAYEQYF
j_gene: TRBJ2-7; v_gene: TRBV5-4; d_gene: NA; abundance: NA; CDR3nt: TGTGCCAGCAGCTTGGATCCGGGGAGCTCCTACGAGCAGTACTTC; CDR3aa: CASSLDPGSSYEQYF
j_gene: TRBJ1-1; v_gene: TRBV13; d_gene: NA; abundance: once; CDR3nt: TGTGCCAGCAGCCCCGTATCGAACACTGAAGCTTTCTTT; CDR3aa: CASSPVSNTEAFF
j_gene: TRBJ2-1; v_gene: TRBV15; d_gene: TRBD1; abundance: NA; CDR3nt: TGTGCCACCAGCAGACCACGGGACAGGGGTGACAATGAGCAGTTCTTC; CDR3aa: CATSRPRDRGDNEQFF
j_gene: TRBJ1-5; v_gene: TRBV18; d_gene: NA; abundance: NA; CDR3nt: TGTGCCAGCTCACCGGAAAGGGCTAACAATCAGCCCCAGCATTTT; CDR3aa: CASSPERANNQPQHF
j_gene: TRBJ2-1; v_gene: TRBV29-1; d_gene: NA; abundance: once; CDR3nt: TGCAGCGCCGACGGGACCGATGGGATCGGTGAGCAGTTCTTC; CDR3aa: CSADGTDGIGEQFF
j_gene: TRBJ2-7; v_gene: TRBV6-1; d_gene: NA; abundance: NA; CDR3nt: TGTGCCAGCAGTGAAAACAGGGTGTCCCACGAACAGTACTTC; CDR3aa: CASSENRVSHEQYF
j_gene: TRBJ2-7; v_gene: TRBV2; d_gene: TRBD1; abundance: NA; CDR3nt: TGTGCCAGCAGTGTAAAGCCCACGACAGGGGGCGAGCAGTACTTC; CDR3aa: CASSVKPTTGGEQYF
j_gene: TRBJ2-3; v_gene: TRBV11-1; d_gene: TRBD2; abundance: once; CDR3nt: TGTGCCAGCAGCCTAGGACTACTAGCGGAGTACACAGATACGCAGTATTTT; CDR3aa: CASSLGLLAEYTDTQYF
j_gene: TRBJ2-5; v_gene: TRBV9; d_gene: NA; abundance: NA; CDR3nt: TGTGCCAGCAGCGTAGGACGGGTCAAAGTAGGGGAGACCCAGTACTTC; CDR3aa: CASSVGRVKVGETQYF
j_gene: TRBJ1-2; v_gene: TRBV15; d_gene: TRBD1; abundance: NA; CDR3nt: TGTGCCACCAGCAGAGATCGGACAGGGGAAGACTATGGCTGCACCTTC; CDR3aa: CATSRDRTGEDYGCTF
j_gene: TRBJ1-5; v_gene: TRBV15; d_gene: NA; abundance: NA; CDR3nt: TGTGCCACCAGCAGAGGGACACCCGGTGATCAGCCCCAGCATTTT; CDR3aa: CATSRGTPGDQPQHF
j_gene: TRBJ1-6; v_gene: TRBV7-2; d_gene: NA; abundance: few; CDR3nt: TGTGCCAGCAGTTCTACCTCGCCCAGGAGCTCCTATAATTCACCCCTCCACTTT; CDR3aa: CASSSTSPRSSYNSPLHF
j_gene: TRBJ2-6; v_gene: TRBV15; d_gene: NA; abundance: few; CDR3nt: TGTGCCACCAGCGGTGGGGGTGCCTCTGGGGCCAACGTCCTGACTTTC; CDR3aa: CATSGGGASGANVLTF
j_gene: TRBJ2-1; v_gene: TRBV27; d_gene: NA; abundance: NA; CDR3nt: TGTGCCAGCAGTTATCAGATACCCCTCTACAATGAGCAGTTCTTC; CDR3aa: CASSYQIPLYNEQFF
j_gene: TRBJ2-5; v_gene: TRBV11-2; d_gene: NA; abundance: NA; CDR3nt: TGTGCCAGCAGCTTAGATCGGCGGGGAGCGCCTCAAGAGACCCAGTACTTC; CDR3aa: CASSLDRRGAPQETQYF
j_gene: TRBJ2-7; v_gene: TRBV6-1; d_gene: TRBD1; abundance: NA; CDR3nt: TGTGCCAGCAGTGAAGGTCGATTGACAGGGACGTACTTC; CDR3aa: CASSEGRLTGTYF
j_gene: TRBJ2-1; v_gene: TRBV6-4; d_gene: TRBD2; abundance: few; CDR3nt: TGTGCCAGCAGCGCCGAAGCGGGGGACTCCTACAATGAGCAGTTCTTC; CDR3aa: CASSAEAGDSYNEQFF
j_gene: TRBJ2-1; v_gene: TRBV6-4; d_gene: NA; abundance: few; CDR3nt: TGTGCCAGCAGTGACTCGGTTGGGGACTACAATGAGCAGTTCTTC; CDR3aa: CASSDSVGDYNEQFF
j_gene: TRBJ1-5; v_gene: TRBV4-2; d_gene: NA; abundance: NA; CDR3nt: TGTGCCAGCAGCCTCCAGGGAGGAGAGAATCAGCCCCAGCATTTT; CDR3aa: CASSLQGGENQPQHF
j_gene: TRBJ2-7; v_gene: TRBV5-4; d_gene: NA; abundance: NA; CDR3nt: TGTGCCAGCAGCCCCGGTGGGGGGAGGTACGAGCAGTACTTC; CDR3aa: CASSPGGGRYEQYF
j_gene: TRBJ2-3; v_gene: TRBV15; d_gene: NA; abundance: NA; CDR3nt: TGTGCCACCACCGAAGGTAGAGCCACAGATACGCAGTATTTT; CDR3aa: CATTEGRATDTQYF
j_gene: TRBJ2-3; v_gene: TRBV19; d_gene: NA; abundance: NA; CDR3nt: TGTGCCAGTAGTATGGGGACGCGAACAGATACGCAGTATTTT; CDR3aa: CASSMGTRTDTQYF
j_gene: TRBJ1-5; v_gene: TRBV28; d_gene: NA; abundance: NA; CDR3nt: TGTGCCAGCACGGACCGATACAATCAGCCCCAGCATTTT; CDR3aa: CASTDRYNQPQHF
j_gene: TRBJ2-7; v_gene: TRBV28; d_gene: NA; abundance: NA; CDR3nt: TGTGCCAGCATACTCGGAAGAAAGCGCCACGAGCAGTACTTC; CDR3aa: CASILGRKRHEQYF
j_gene: TRBJ1-2; v_gene: TRBV21-1; d_gene: NA; abundance: NA; CDR3nt: TGTGCCAGCAGGGGTCTACATCTAATTAACTATGGCTACACCTTC; CDR3aa: CASRGLHLINYGYTF
j_gene: TRBJ2-5; v_gene: TRBV7-6; d_gene: NA; abundance: NA; CDR3nt: TGTGCCAGCAGCTCCCCCTCCGAGGGGAAAGAGACCCAGTACTTC; CDR3aa: CASSSPSEGKETQYF
j_gene: TRBJ2-7; v_gene: TRBV4-2; d_gene: NA; abundance: NA; CDR3nt: TGTGCCAGCAGCCAATTGGGCAAGACCTACGAGCAGTACTTC; CDR3aa: CASSQLGKTYEQYF
j_gene: TRBJ2-7; v_gene: TRBV11-2; d_gene: NA; abundance: NA; CDR3nt: TGTGCCAGCAGCTTATACCGCTACGAGCAGTACTTC; CDR3aa: CASSLYRYEQYF
j_gene: TRBJ2-3; v_gene: TRBV5-1; d_gene: NA; abundance: NA; CDR3nt: TGCGCCAGCAGCTTAAGGACTGAGGGTTATACGCAGTATTTT; CDR3aa: CASSLRTEGYTQYF
j_gene: TRBJ2-5; v_gene: TRBV27; d_gene: TRBD1; abundance: few; CDR3nt: TGTGCCACCGCGACAGGGGCAGTACAAGAGACCCAGTACTTC; CDR3aa: CATATGAVQETQYF
j_gene: TRBJ1-2; v_gene: TRBV28; d_gene: TRBD1; abundance: once; CDR3nt: TGTGCCAGCAGTCTGGGACAGGGGCGAGTAGCGGAGTATGGCTACACCTTC; CDR3aa: CASSLGQGRVAEYGYTF
j_gene: TRBJ1-2; v_gene: TRBV13; d_gene: NA; abundance: many; CDR3nt: TGTGCCAGCAGCTCCTCAAGGAACTATGGCTACACCTTC; CDR3aa: CASSSSRNYGYTF
j_gene: TRBJ1-2; v_gene: TRBV6-1; d_gene: NA; abundance: few; CDR3nt: TGTGCCAGCAGTCTAGGCCTGACGGATTTCTATGGCTACACCTTC; CDR3aa: CASSLGLTDFYGYTF
j_gene: TRBJ2-7; v_gene: TRBV2; d_gene: NA; abundance: NA; CDR3nt: TGTGCCAGCAGTCCCGGGGTAAATTCCTACGAGCAGTACTTC; CDR3aa: CASSPGVNSYEQYF
j_gene: TRBJ2-7; v_gene: TRBV6-6; d_gene: NA; abundance: NA; CDR3nt: TGTGCCAGCAGTTATGGCGAAAGCGCCCCGAACTACGAGCAGTACTTC; CDR3aa: CASSYGESAPNYEQYF
j_gene: TRBJ2-7; v_gene: TRBV9; d_gene: TRBD1; abundance: NA; CDR3nt: TGTGCCAGCAGCGGAGGGGGCCCCTACGAGCAGTACTTC; CDR3aa: CASSGGGPYEQYF
j_gene: TRBJ2-7; v_gene: TRBV6-5; d_gene: NA; abundance: NA; CDR3nt: TGTGCCAGCACCCAATCGGGCAGGATCTCCTACGAGCAGTACTTC; CDR3aa: CASTQSGRISYEQYF
j_gene: TRBJ1-1; v_gene: TRBV18; d_gene: TRBD1; abundance: once; CDR3nt: TGTGCCAGCTCAATCTACAGGGGAACGTTTAACACTGAAGCTTTCTTT; CDR3aa: CASSIYRGTFNTEAFF
j_gene: TRBJ2-1; v_gene: TRBV28; d_gene: TRBD1; abundance: once; CDR3nt: TGTGCCAGCAGTTTATCGGGACAGGGGGCGACGAGCTCCTACAATGAGCAGTTCTTC; CDR3aa: CASSLSGQGATSSYNEQFF
j_gene: TRBJ1-5; v_gene: TRBV6-6; d_gene: NA; abundance: NA; CDR3nt: TGTGCCACCAAAGAACACCGTAGCAATCAGCCCCAGCATTTT; CDR3aa: CATKEHRSNQPQHF